This TCR beta chain was identified during a study of human T cells and chemical hapten exposure. Germline CDR1 reads MNHEY; CDR2 reads SMNVEV (reference sequence). V shed 11 bases and J shed 6 bases, with 22 bases lying between them. The CDR3 is 14 amino acids. TCRdb processed the RACE reads anew with MiXCR; each CDR3 protein has one entry. The sample contains approximately 80,000 distinct CDR3 sequences, more than 8.5% of which appear only once. Time point meaning: patch test 2, 6 weeks after DPC sensitization. The treatment is: therapeutic diphenylcyclopropenone sensitization with weekly scalp DPC. This clonotype was picked up many times. Its target is not known. General study points: Positive correlation was observed between PT1 expanded TCR counts and patch test score.

V and J are TRBV27 and TRBJ1-2, with a possible D match to TRBD1 (6 bases). The sequence came from a young woman with alopecia areata. Some clones in this sample may be carry-over from other donors' samples. This specimen was whole blood, taken in connection with sensitization to the hapten diphenylcyclopropenone (DPC). The CDR3 here is CASRGGTLVNGYTF. The CDR3 DNA sequence: TGTGCCTCTAGGGGGGGGACATTGGTAAATGGCTACACCTTC.